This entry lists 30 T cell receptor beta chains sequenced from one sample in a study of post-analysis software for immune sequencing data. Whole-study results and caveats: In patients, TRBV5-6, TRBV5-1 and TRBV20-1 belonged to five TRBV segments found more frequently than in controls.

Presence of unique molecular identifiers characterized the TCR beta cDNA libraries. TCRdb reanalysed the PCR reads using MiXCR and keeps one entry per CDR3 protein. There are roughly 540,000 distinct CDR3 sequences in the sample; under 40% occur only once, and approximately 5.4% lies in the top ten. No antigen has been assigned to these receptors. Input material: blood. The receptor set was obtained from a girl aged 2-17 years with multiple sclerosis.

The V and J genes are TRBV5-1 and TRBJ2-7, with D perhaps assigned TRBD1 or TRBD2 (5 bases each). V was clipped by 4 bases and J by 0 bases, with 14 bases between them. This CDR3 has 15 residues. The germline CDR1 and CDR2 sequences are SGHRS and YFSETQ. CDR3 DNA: TGCGCCAGCAGCATAAGGGACCGGAGCTCCTACGAGCAGTACTTC. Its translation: CASSIRDRSSYEQYF.

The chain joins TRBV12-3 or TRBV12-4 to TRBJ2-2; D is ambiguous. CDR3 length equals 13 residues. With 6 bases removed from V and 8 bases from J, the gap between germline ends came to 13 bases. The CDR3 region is CASSNKMTGELFF. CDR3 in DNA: TGTGCCAGCAGCAATAAGATGACAGGGGAGCTGTTTTTT.

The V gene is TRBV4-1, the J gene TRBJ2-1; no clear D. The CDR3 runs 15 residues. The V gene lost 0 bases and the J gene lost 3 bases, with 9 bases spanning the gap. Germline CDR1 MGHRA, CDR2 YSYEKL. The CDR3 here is CASSQDEASYNEQFF. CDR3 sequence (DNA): TGCGCCAGCAGCCAAGATGAAGCTAGCTACAATGAGCAGTTCTTC.

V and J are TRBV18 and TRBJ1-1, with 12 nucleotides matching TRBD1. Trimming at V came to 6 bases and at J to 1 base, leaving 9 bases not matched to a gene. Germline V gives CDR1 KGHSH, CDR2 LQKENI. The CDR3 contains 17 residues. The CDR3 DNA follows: TGTGCCAGCTCGCTTCGGGACAGGGGGCTTGGGAACACTGAAGCTTTCTTT. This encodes CASSLRDRGLGNTEAFF.

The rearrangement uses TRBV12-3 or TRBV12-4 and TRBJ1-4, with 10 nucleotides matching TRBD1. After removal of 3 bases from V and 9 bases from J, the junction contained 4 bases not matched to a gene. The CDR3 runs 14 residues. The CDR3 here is CASSLGTGAQKLFF. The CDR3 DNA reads TGTGCCAGCAGTTTGGGGACAGGGGCCCAAAAACTGTTTTTT.

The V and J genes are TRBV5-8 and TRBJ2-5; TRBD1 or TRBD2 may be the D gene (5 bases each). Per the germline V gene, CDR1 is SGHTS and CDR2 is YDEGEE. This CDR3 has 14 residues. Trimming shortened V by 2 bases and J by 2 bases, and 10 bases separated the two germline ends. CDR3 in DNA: TGTGCCAGCAGCTTCCGTGAGGGGCAAGAGACCCAGTACTTC. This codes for CASSFREGQETQYF.

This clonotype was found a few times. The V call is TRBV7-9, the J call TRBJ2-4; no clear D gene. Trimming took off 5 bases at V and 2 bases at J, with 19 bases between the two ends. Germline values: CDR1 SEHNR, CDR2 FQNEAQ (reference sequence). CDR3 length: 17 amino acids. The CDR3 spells CASSPVGGRSPKNIQYF. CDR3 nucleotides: TGTGCCAGCAGCCCCGTAGGTGGACGGTCTCCCAAAAACATTCAGTACTTC.

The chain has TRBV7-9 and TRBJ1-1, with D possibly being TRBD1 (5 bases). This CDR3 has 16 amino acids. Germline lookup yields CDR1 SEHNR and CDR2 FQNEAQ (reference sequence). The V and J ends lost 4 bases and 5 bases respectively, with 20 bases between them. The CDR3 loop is CASSSPGGLRSTEAFF. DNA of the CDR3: TGTGCCAGCAGCTCGCCGGGGGGTCTCCGGTCGACTGAAGCTTTCTTT.

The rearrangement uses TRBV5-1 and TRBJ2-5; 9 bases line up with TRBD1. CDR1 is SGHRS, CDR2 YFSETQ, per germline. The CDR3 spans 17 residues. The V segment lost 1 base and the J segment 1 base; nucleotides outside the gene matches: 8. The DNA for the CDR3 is TGCGCCAGCAGCTTGTACTTCGGGACAGGGTCCCAAGAGACCCAGTACTTC. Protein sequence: CASSLYFGTGSQETQYF.

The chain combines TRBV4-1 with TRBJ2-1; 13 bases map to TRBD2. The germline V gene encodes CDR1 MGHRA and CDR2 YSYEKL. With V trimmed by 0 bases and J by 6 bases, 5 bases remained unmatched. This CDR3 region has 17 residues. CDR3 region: CASSQEPGLAGPNEQFF. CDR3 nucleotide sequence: TGCGCCAGCAGCCAAGAACCGGGACTAGCGGGGCCCAATGAGCAGTTCTTC.

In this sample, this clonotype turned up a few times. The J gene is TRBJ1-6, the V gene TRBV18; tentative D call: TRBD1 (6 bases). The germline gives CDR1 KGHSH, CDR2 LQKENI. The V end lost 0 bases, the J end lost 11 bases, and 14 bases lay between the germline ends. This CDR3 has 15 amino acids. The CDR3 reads CASSPPQGTAAPLHF. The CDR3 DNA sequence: TGTGCCAGCTCACCACCGCAGGGGACGGCAGCACCCCTCCACTTT.

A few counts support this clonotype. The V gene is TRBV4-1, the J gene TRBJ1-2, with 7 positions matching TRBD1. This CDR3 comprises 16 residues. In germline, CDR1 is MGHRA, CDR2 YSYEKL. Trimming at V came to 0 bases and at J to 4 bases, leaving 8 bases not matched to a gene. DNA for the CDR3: TGCGCCAGCAGCCAAGATCCAGGGGGAACTTTCTATGGCTACACCTTC. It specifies CASSQDPGGTFYGYTF.

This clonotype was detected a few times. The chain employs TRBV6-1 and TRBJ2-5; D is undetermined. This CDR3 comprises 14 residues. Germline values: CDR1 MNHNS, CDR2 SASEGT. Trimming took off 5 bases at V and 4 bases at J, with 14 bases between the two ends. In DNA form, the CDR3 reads TGTGCCAGCAGTCGGATAGCCGGCGGAGAGACCCAGTACTTC. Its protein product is CASSRIAGGETQYF.

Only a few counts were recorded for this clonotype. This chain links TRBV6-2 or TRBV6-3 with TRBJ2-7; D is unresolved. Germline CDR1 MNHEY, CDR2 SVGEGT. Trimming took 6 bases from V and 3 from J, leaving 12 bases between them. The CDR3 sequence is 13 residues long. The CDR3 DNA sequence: TGTGCCAGCAGCCGTAAGTACATCTACGAGCAGTACTTC. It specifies CASSRKYIYEQYF.

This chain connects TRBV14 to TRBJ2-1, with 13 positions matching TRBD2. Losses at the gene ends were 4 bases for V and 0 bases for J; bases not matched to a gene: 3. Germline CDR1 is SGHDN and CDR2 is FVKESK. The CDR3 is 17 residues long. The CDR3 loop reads CASSPRLAGGSYNEQFF. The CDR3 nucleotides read TGTGCCAGCAGCCCCCGACTAGCGGGGGGCTCCTACAATGAGCAGTTCTTC.

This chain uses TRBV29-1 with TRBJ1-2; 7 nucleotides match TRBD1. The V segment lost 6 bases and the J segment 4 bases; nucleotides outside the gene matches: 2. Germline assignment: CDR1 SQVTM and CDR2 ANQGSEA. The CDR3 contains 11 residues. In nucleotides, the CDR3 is TGCAGCGTCTGGGACAGCTATGGCTACACCTTC. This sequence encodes CSVWDSYGYTF.

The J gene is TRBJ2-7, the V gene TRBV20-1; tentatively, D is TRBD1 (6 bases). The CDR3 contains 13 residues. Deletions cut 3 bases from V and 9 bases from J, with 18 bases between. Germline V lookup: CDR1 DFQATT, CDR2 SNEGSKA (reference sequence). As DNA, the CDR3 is TGCAGTGCTAGGGGCAGCAGGGGAGTAGGGCAGTACTTC. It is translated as CSARGSRGVGQYF.

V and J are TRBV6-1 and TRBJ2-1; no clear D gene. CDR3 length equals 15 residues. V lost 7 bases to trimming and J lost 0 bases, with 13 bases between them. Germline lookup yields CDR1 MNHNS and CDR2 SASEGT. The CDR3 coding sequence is TGTGCCAGCAACCGACCGATAAGCTCCTACAATGAGCAGTTCTTC. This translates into CASNRPISSYNEQFF.

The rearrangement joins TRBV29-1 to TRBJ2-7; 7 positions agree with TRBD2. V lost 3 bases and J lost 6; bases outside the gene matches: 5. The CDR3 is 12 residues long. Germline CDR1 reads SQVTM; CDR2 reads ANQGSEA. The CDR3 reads CSVDGPGGEQYF. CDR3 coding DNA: TGCAGCGTTGACGGTCCGGGGGGCGAGCAGTACTTC.

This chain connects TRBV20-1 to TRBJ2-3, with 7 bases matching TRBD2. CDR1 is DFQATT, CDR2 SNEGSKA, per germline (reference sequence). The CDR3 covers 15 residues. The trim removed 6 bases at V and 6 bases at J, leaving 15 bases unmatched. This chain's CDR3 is CSAGEAGVARDTQYF. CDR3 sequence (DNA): TGCAGTGCCGGGGAGGCGGGGGTAGCCCGGGATACGCAGTATTTT.

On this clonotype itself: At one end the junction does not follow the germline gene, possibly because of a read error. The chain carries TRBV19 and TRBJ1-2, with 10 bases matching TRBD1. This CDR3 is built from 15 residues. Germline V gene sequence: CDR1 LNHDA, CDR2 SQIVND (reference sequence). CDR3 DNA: TGTGCCAGTAGGGATCGGACAGGGGGAAACTATGGCCACACCTTC. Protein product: CASRDRTGGNYGHTF.

CDR3 nucleotide sequence: TGTGCCAGCAGCGCGGGACAGGGGAGCTATCAGCCCCAGCATTTT. Translation: CASSAGQGSYQPQHF. The gene calls are TRBV5-6 and TRBJ1-5; 10 nucleotides align to TRBD1. This CDR3 is 15 amino acids long. CDR1 SGHDT and CDR2 YYEEEE come from the germline V gene. The V and J ends lost 4 bases and 5 bases, in that order; junction bases with no gene match: 6.

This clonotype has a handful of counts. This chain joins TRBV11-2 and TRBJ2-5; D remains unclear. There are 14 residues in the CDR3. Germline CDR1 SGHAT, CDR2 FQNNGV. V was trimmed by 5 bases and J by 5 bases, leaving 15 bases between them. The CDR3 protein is CASSQASSPETQYF. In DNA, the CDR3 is TGTGCCAGCAGCCAAGCATCCAGCCCGGAGACCCAGTACTTC.

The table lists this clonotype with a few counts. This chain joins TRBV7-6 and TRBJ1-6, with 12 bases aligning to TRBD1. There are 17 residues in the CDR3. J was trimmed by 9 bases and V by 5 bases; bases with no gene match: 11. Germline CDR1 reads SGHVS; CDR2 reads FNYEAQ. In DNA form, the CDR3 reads TGTGCCAGCAGCCAAAGGGGACAGGGGGCCTTTAGTTCACCCCTCCACTTT. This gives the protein CASSQRGQGAFSSPLHF. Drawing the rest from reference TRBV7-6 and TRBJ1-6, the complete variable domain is GAGVSQSPRYKVTKRGQDVALRCDPISGHVSLYWYRQALGQGPEFLTYFNYEAQQDKSGLPNDRFSAERPEGSISTLTIQRTEQRDSAMYRCASSQRGQGAFSSPLHFGNGTRLTVT.

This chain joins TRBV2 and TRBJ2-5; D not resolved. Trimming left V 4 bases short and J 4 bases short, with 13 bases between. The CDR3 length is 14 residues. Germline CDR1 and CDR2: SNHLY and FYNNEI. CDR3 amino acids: CASSVERPGETQYF. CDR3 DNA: TGTGCCAGCAGTGTAGAAAGGCCAGGAGAGACCCAGTACTTC.

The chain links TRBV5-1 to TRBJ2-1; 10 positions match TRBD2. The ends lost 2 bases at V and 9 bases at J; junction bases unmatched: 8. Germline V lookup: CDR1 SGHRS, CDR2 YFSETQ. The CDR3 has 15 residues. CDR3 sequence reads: CASSFSLAGTREQFF. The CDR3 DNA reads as TGCGCCAGCAGCTTTTCACTAGCGGGGACCCGTGAGCAGTTCTTC.

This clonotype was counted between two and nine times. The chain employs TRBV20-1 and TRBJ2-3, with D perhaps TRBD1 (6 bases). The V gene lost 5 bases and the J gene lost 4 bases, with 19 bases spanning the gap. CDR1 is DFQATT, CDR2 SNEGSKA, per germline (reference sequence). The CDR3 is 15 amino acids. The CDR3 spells CSAPVRGTAADTQYF. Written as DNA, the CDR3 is TGCAGTGCTCCCGTTAGGGGGACCGCGGCAGATACGCAGTATTTT.

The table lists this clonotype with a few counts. The CDR3 sequence is CATSINSNQPQHF. The CDR3 DNA reads as TGTGCCACCAGCATCAATAGCAATCAGCCCCAGCATTTT. V gene TRBV15 combines with J gene TRBJ1-5; D gene unclear. In germline, CDR1 is LNHNV, CDR2 YYDKDF (reference sequence). Trimming stripped 4 bases from V and 0 bases from J, with 4 bases between. This CDR3 has 13 residues.

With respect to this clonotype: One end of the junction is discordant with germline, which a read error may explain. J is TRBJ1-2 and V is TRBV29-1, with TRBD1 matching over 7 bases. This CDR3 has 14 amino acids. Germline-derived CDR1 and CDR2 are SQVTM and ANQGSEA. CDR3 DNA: TGCAGCGTCGAAGACAGGGACGTCGCCTATGGCTACACCTTC. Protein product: CSVEDRDVAYGYTF.

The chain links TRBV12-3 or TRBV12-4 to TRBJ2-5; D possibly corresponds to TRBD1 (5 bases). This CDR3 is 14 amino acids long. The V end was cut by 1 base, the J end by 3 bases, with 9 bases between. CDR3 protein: CASSLEGAEETQYF. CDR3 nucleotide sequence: TGTGCCAGCAGTTTAGAAGGGGCCGAAGAGACCCAGTACTTC.